The rows below give T cell receptor beta chains drawn from one sample of a study of OX40 agonist ivuxolimab in advanced cancers. Sequenced by immunoSEQ multiplex PCR; TCRdb stores in-frame clones only, minus some. The sample lists roughly 24,000 clones; roughly 84% were seen once. The sequenced sample was CD4+ or CD8+ T cells sorted from blood, obtained in a trial of the OX40 agonist ivuxolimab. Receptor source: an adult with an advanced solid tumor such as melanoma, head and neck, liver or kidney cancer. Both conserved end residues are part of each CDR3. The order of the fields is V gene, J gene, clone size, D gene, CDR3 protein, CDR3 DNA. A D gene is named only where the DNA matches it firmly. A row's size may be missing; if present it is once, few, many or a size class.

V: TRBV27; J: TRBJ2-7; size: .; D: TRBD2; CDR3: CASSLSRLAGVSYEQYF; DNA: TGTGCCAGCAGTTTATCTAGGCTAGCGGGAGTATCATACGAGCAGTACTTC
V: TRBV18; J: TRBJ2-1; size: .; D: TRBD2; CDR3: CASSLSTGTSSYNEQFF; DNA: TGTGCCAGCTCACTATCGACCGGGACTAGCTCCTACAATGAGCAGTTCTTC
V: TRBV2; J: TRBJ1-3; size: .; D: .; CDR3: CASQRDGNSGNTIYF; DNA: TGTGCCAGCCAAAGGGACGGGAACTCTGGAAACACCATATATTTT
V: TRBV2; J: TRBJ2-7; size: .; D: .; CDR3: CASSELRGYEQYF; DNA: TGTGCCAGCAGTGAATTAAGGGGTTACGAGCAGTACTTC
V: TRBV18; J: TRBJ2-3; size: .; D: .; CDR3: CASLGTPGTDTQYF; DNA: TGTGCCAGCCTTGGGACCCCCGGCACAGATACGCAGTATTTT
V: TRBV9; J: TRBJ1-2; size: once; D: .; CDR3: CASSVGDPKGGYGYTF; DNA: TGTGCCAGCAGCGTAGGCGACCCAAAAGGGGGCTATGGCTACACCTTC
V: TRBV9; J: TRBJ1-5; size: .; D: .; CDR3: CAGEGTYSNQPQHF; DNA: TGTGCCGGGGAGGGAACTTATAGCAATCAGCCCCAGCATTTT
V: TRBV19; J: TRBJ1-2; size: .; D: TRBD1; CDR3: CASSTPDRSYGYTF; DNA: TGTGCCAGTAGTACTCCGGACAGGAGCTATGGCTACACCTTC
V: TRBV7-2; J: TRBJ1-2; size: .; D: .; CDR3: CASGHSNNYGYTF; DNA: TGTGCCAGCGGACACAGCAACAACTATGGCTACACCTTC
V: TRBV10-2; J: TRBJ1-6; size: .; D: .; CDR3: CASSDTGRDNSPLHF; DNA: TGCGCCAGCAGTGATACGGGCAGGGATAATTCACCCCTCCACTTT
V: TRBV10-3; J: TRBJ2-7; size: .; D: TRBD1; CDR3: CAISSGTGYEQYF; DNA: TGCGCCATCAGTTCCGGGACAGGATACGAGCAGTACTTC
V: TRBV11-2; J: TRBJ2-1; size: .; D: TRBD2; CDR3: CASSLDSGTSSYNEQFF; DNA: TGTGCCAGCAGCTTAGATAGCGGGACTAGCTCCTACAATGAGCAGTTCTTC
V: TRBV19; J: TRBJ2-1; size: .; D: TRBD2; CDR3: CASNAGGSYNEQFF; DNA: TGTGCCAGTAACGCGGGAGGCTCCTACAATGAGCAGTTCTTC
V: TRBV4-3; J: TRBJ2-7; size: .; D: .; CDR3: CASSQDPASGLEQYF; DNA: TGCGCCAGCAGCCAAGACCCGGCTTCTGGGCTCGAGCAGTACTTC
V: TRBV7-9; J: TRBJ1-4; size: .; D: .; CDR3: CASSLSMVEKLFF; DNA: TGTGCCAGCAGCTTGTCCATGGTTGAAAAACTGTTTTTT
V: TRBV6-5; J: TRBJ1-3; size: few; D: .; CDR3: CASSYTFAGGLNTIYF; DNA: TGTGCCAGCAGTTACACTTTCGCCGGAGGGTTGAACACCATATATTTT
V: TRBV7-9; J: TRBJ1-6; size: few; D: .; CDR3: CASSSQSDMSPLHF; DNA: TGTGCCAGCAGCTCACAGTCAGACATGTCACCCCTCCACTTT
V: TRBV2; J: TRBJ1-1; size: .; D: .; CDR3: CASSAGGMYTEAFF; DNA: TGTGCCAGCAGTGCGGGGGGCATGTACACTGAAGCTTTCTTT
V: TRBV5-8; J: TRBJ1-5; size: .; D: .; CDR3: CASSLRVLNQPQHF; DNA: TGTGCCAGCAGCTTGAGGGTACTCAATCAGCCCCAGCATTTT
V: TRBV5-1; J: TRBJ2-3; size: .; D: .; CDR3: CASTPTLFGTDTQYF; DNA: TGCGCCAGCACCCCCACCCTTTTCGGCACAGATACGCAGTATTTT
V: TRBV21-1; J: TRBJ2-1; size: .; D: .; CDR3: CASSRGGGRSGSYNEQFF; DNA: TGTGCCAGCAGCAGAGGTGGCGGGAGGAGTGGTTCCTACAATGAGCAGTTCTTC
V: TRBV6-6; J: TRBJ2-3; size: once; D: .; CDR3: CASSYGAAGNTDTQYF; DNA: TGTGCCAGCAGTTACGGCGCGGCGGGAAACACAGATACGCAGTATTTT